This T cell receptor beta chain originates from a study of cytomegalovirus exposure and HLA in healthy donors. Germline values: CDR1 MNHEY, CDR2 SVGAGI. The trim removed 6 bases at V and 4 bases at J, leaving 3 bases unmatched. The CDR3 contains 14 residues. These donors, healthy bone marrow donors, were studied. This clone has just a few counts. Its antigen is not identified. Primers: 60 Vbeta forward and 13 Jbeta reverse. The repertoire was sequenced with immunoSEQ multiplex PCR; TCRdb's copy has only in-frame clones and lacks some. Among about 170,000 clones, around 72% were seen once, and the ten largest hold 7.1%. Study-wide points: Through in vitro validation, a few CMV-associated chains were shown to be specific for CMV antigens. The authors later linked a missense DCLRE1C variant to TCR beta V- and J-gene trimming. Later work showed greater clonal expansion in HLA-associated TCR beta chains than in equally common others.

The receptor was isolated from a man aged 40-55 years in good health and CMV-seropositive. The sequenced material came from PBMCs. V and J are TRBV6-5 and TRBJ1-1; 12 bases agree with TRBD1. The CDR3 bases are TGTGCCAGCAGCGGGACAGGGGGCTTCACTGAAGCTTTCTTT. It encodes CASSGTGGFTEAFF.